These 20 T cell receptor beta chains were sequenced from one sample in a study of blood T cell repertoires in COVID-19. TCRdb keeps only in-frame clones here, not all; method: immunoSEQ multiplex PCR. The data show 30,000 to 40,000 clones, 83% seen once. The sequencing sample was made of peripheral blood. These receptors were collected from a man in his forties or fifties with acute or convalescent COVID-19.

This chain uses TRBV28 with TRBJ1-2; TRBD1 matches 10 bases. The CDR3 sequence is 17 residues long. CDR1 is MDHEN, CDR2 SYDVKM, per germline. V trimming: 5 bases; J trimming: 7 bases; junction bases outside the gene matches: 16. The CDR3 reads CASSPTGGVTSVFGYTF. CDR3 coding DNA: TGTGCCAGCAGTCCGACAGGGGGCGTAACTAGTGTCTTTGGCTACACCTTC.

The CDR3 is CASGLVHGTLNTEAFF. The CDR3 nucleotides are TGTGCTAGTGGTTTGGTACATGGCACATTGAACACTGAAGCTTTCTTT. The V gene is TRBV12-5, the J gene TRBJ1-1; D remains unclear. Trimming removed 0 bases at V and 0 bases at J, with 11 bases between. The CDR3 consists of 16 residues. Germline loops: CDR1 LGHNT, CDR2 FRNRAP.

The genes are TRBV6-1 and TRBJ1-4; D gene uncertain. The germline V and J ends were trimmed by 3 bases and 5 bases, with 10 bases remaining between them. Germline V gene sequence: CDR1 MNHNS, CDR2 SASEGT. The CDR3 has 14 residues. CDR3 DNA sequence: TGTGCCAGCAGTGACCAAGGAGGCAATGAAAAACTGTTTTTT. Its protein is CASSDQGGNEKLFF.

The gene calls are TRBV5-4 and TRBJ2-3; no reliable D call. The V and J ends lost 0 bases and 1 base respectively, with 6 bases between them. The CDR3 is made up of 14 amino acids. CDR1 is SGHNT and CDR2 is YYREEE in the germline V gene (reference sequence). As DNA, the CDR3 is TGTGCCAGCAGCTTGGCGGTAGGCACAGATACGCAGTATTTT. Amino acid sequence: CASSLAVGTDTQYF. Variable domain in full (rest from reference TRBV5-4 and TRBJ2-3): ETGVTQSPTHLIKTRGQQVTLRCSSQSGHNTVSWYQQALGQGPQFIFQYYREEENGRGNFPPRFSGLQFPNYSSELNVNALELDDSALYLCASSLAVGTDTQYFGPGTRLTVL.

DNA of the CDR3: TGTGCCAGCAGTGAAGCGCAGGGCAGGGCGCCCTACGAGCAGTACTTC. Translation gives CASSEAQGRAPYEQYF. This rearrangement joins TRBV6-1 to TRBJ2-7; possible D gene TRBD1, 5 bases. CDR1 and CDR2 from the germline V gene are MNHNS and SASEGT. V lost 0 bases and J 2 bases, leaving 14 bases between the germline ends. This CDR3 is 16 amino acids long.

In its sample, this clone was seen a few times. The CDR3 sequence is CAWTRDRALNYGYTF. As DNA, the CDR3 is TGTGCCTGGACCAGAGACAGGGCCCTTAACTATGGCTACACCTTC. V is TRBV30 and J is TRBJ1-2; 7 bases are a match to TRBD1. CDR1 and CDR2 (germline): GTSNPN, SVGIG (reference sequence). With V trimmed by 4 bases and J by 1 base, 9 bases remained unmatched. This CDR3 is built from 15 residues.

Only a few counts were recorded for this clone. V usage is TRBV5-1 and J usage is TRBJ1-6, with TRBD1 as a possible D gene (5 bases). Trimming removed 5 bases at V and 5 bases at J, with 8 bases between. The CDR3 is 13 amino acids. CDR1 SGHRS and CDR2 YFSETQ come from the germline V gene. The CDR3, as DNA: TGCGCCAGCAGGGGGGGGGATAATTCACCCCTCCACTTT. This gives the protein CASRGGDNSPLHF.

Notes on this clone: The junction departs from the called germline gene at one end, perhaps through a read error. The chain couples TRBV7-7 to TRBJ2-5; 11 nucleotides align to TRBD2. In germline, CDR1 is SSHAT, CDR2 FNYEAQ (reference sequence). The CDR3 sequence is 15 residues long. In nucleotides, the CDR3 is TGTGCTAGCAGCTTAGCGGGAGGGCTACCAGAGACCCAGTACTTC. The encoded protein is CASSLAGGLPETQYF.

The chain joins TRBV21-1 to TRBJ2-7; no check of the table's D call, TRBD2, against the DNA was made. TRBV21-1 is tagged as a pseudogene. CDR3 length equals 14 residues. The CDR3 coding sequence is TGTGCCATCACCTGGGGGGGTTCGTTTTACGAGCAGTACTTC. It codes for CAITWGGSFYEQYF.

This rearrangement joins TRBV15 to TRBJ1-3; 7 bases map to TRBD1. CDR1 is LNHNV and CDR2 is YYDKDF in the germline V gene (reference sequence). V lost 2 bases to trimming and J lost 4 bases; unmatched junction nucleotides: 5. The CDR3 is 15 residues long. The DNA of the CDR3 is TGTGCCACCAGCAGACCGACAGGGAGCGGAAACACCATATATTTT. Translated, it gives CATSRPTGSGNTIYF.

V gene TRBV27 combines with J gene TRBJ1-2; 7 bases match TRBD1. Germline V CDR1 and CDR2: MNHEY, SMNVEV (reference sequence). Trimming removed 3 bases from V and 4 bases from J; junction bases left unmatched: 14. CDR3 length equals 17 residues. The CDR3: CASSFTKLWGQSYGYTF. The CDR3, as DNA: TGTGCCAGCAGTTTCACTAAACTTTGGGGACAGAGCTATGGCTACACCTTC.

The genes are TRBV5-1 and TRBJ2-2; possibly TRBD2 for D (6 bases). The CDR3 contains 16 residues. The germline CDR1 and CDR2 sequences are SGHRS and YFSETQ. V dropped 4 bases and J dropped 4 bases, with 17 bases sitting between them. DNA of the CDR3: TGCGCCAGCAGCCCCCGGGGTAGCGGAACCACCGGGGAGCTGTTTTTT. Translating gives CASSPRGSGTTGELFF.

This chain links TRBV29-1 with TRBJ2-1, with 9 bases aligning to TRBD2. Germline lookup yields CDR1 SQVTM and CDR2 ANQGSEA. With V trimmed by 4 bases and J by 0 bases, 7 bases remained unmatched. This CDR3 has 16 residues. CDR3 residues: CSVGGLAEISYNEQFF. The DNA for the CDR3 is TGCAGCGTTGGGGGACTAGCCGAAATCTCCTACAATGAGCAGTTCTTC.

The chain combines TRBV20-1 with TRBJ2-4; D gene ambiguous. The V and J ends lost 3 bases and 8 bases respectively, with 11 bases between them. CDR1 and CDR2 from the germline V gene are DFQATT and SNEGSKA (reference sequence). The CDR3 is made up of 12 amino acids. In DNA, the CDR3 is TGCAGTGCTAGTGGGTTTGCAGACATTCAGTACTTC. The encoded protein is CSASGFADIQYF.

V is TRBV24-1 and J is TRBJ1-2; possibly TRBD1 for D (5 bases). The CDR3 runs 15 residues. With 4 bases removed from V and 4 bases from J, the gap between germline ends came to 15 bases. The germline V gene encodes CDR1 KGHDR and CDR2 SFDVKD. The CDR3 loop is CATSDRWGGSYGYTF. The CDR3 DNA reads TGTGCCACCAGTGACCGGTGGGGGGGTAGCTATGGCTACACCTTC.

The chain has TRBV4-2 and TRBJ1-2; D remains ambiguous. This CDR3 has 14 residues. V was trimmed by 2 bases and J by 4 bases, leaving 11 bases between them. Germline-derived CDR1 and CDR2 are LGHNA and YNFKEQ. The CDR3 spells CASSQPDGSYGYTF. CDR3 in DNA: TGTGCCAGCAGCCAACCTGACGGGAGCTATGGCTACACCTTC.

The chain links TRBV24-1 to TRBJ2-2, with D unresolved. The V gene's germline CDR1 is KGHDR and CDR2 SFDVKD. This CDR3 comprises 15 residues. V lost 4 bases and J 8 bases, leaving 16 bases between the germline ends. The CDR3 reads CATSDPGEVTGELFF. The CDR3 region has the DNA TGTGCCACCAGTGACCCCGGCGAGGTAACTGGGGAGCTGTTTTTT.

The chain joins TRBV9 to TRBJ2-7; possibly TRBD2 for D (5 bases). Deletions cut 4 bases from V and 5 bases from J, with 19 bases between. Looked up from germline, CDR1 is SGDLS and CDR2 is YYNGEE. There are 15 residues in the CDR3. This CDR3 is CASSSRTGTENEQYF. The DNA for the CDR3 is TGTGCCAGCAGCTCTCGGACTGGAACTGAGAACGAGCAGTACTTC.

V gene TRBV28 combines with J gene TRBJ2-5; maybe TRBD2 (6 bases). The CDR3 spans 20 residues. V gave up 2 bases and J gave up 9 bases, with 34 bases separating them. The germline V gene has CDR1 MDHEN and CDR2 SYDVKM. CDR3 sequence reads: CASSLGSGNRISGLREAQYF. CDR3 bases: TGTGCCAGCAGTTTAGGTTCAGGGAATAGGATTAGCGGTTTAAGAGAAGCCCAGTACTTC.

V and J are TRBV15 and TRBJ1-5, with TRBD1 matching 8 bases. V dropped 3 bases and J dropped 3; count of bases not matched to a gene: 4. Germline CDR1 LNHNV, CDR2 YYDKDF (reference sequence). There are 15 residues in the CDR3. CDR3 region: CATSSGQGTNQPQHF. As DNA, the CDR3 is TGTGCCACCAGCAGTGGACAGGGTACCAATCAGCCCCAGCATTTT. The entire variable domain, with the rest obtained from reference TRBV15 and TRBJ1-5, is as follows: DAMVIQNPRYQVTQFGKPVTLSCSQTLNHNVMYWYQQKSSQAPKLLFHYYDKDFNNEADTPDNFQSRRPNTSFCFLDIRSPGLGDTAMYLCATSSGQGTNQPQHFGDGTRLSIL.